The sequence of this T cell receptor beta chain was determined in a study of T cell responses to AZD1222 COVID-19 vaccine. Study outcomes and limitations: Of spike-specific TCRs, nearly half reportedly target regions left unmutated in variants.

The protocol was immunoSEQ multiplex PCR, while the TCRdb copy is restricted to in-frame clones and leaves out a portion. Among 180,000 or so clones listed, 85% to 95% were seen once. V lost 1 base and J lost 6; bases outside the gene matches: 5. Germline V gene data show CDR1 as MRHNA and CDR2 as SNTAGT. This CDR3 has 16 amino acids. Turning to this clone: Its target is unknown.

The receptor comes from an adult who received the AZD1222 COVID-19 vaccine. The chain employs TRBV6-4 and TRBJ2-1; 11 nucleotides align to TRBD2. Material: peripheral blood, obtained 28 days after the second AZD1222 dose. The CDR3 bases are TGTGCCAGCAGTGACTTAGCGGGGGGGCAGGGCAATGAGCAGTTCTTC. It encodes CASSDLAGGQGNEQFF.